The clone carrying this T cell receptor beta chain was counted between two and nine times. Antigen specificity is unknown. The CDR3 is 16 residues long. Germline V gene data show CDR1 as SGHAT and CDR2 as FQNNGV. Germline trimming cut 0 bases from V and 4 bases from J; bases unmatched to any gene: 7. The data originate from a study of identical twins. Template switching added a universal primer binding site, and final cDNA carried unique molecular identifiers. Via MiXCR, TCRdb re-called the 5' RACE reads, giving one row per CDR3 protein. The sample lists 350,000 to 450,000 distinct CDR3 sequences; roughly 18% were seen once. Study outcomes and limitations: Sharing of beta out-of-frame sequences by twins showed a weaker excess. Compared with unrelated sharing, twin-shared out-of-frame alpha sequences had more low-probability sequences. Its conclusions, products of cross-sectional statistical analysis, did not come from following the same donors.

This sequence was found in a man aged 45 to 65 in good health. This rearrangement joins TRBV11-2 to TRBJ2-5; 8 bases map to TRBD1. Sequencing used naive T cells sorted from blood. The CDR3 protein is CASSLDTRTGRETQYF. The CDR3 nucleotides are TGTGCCAGCAGCTTAGATACTAGGACAGGGAGAGAGACCCAGTACTTC.